Listed below are T cell receptor beta chains from one sample, sequenced in a study of early T cells in non-severe SARS-CoV-2 infection. Via MiXCR, TCRdb re-called the 5' RACE reads, giving one row per CDR3 protein. The table lists under 70,000 distinct CDR3 sequences, about 13% of them singletons. Sequencing was carried out using whole blood. These receptors were collected from an adult who was a healthcare worker with PCR-confirmed SARS-CoV-2 infection or an uninfected control (not recorded which). The CDR3 runs from the conserved cysteine through the conserved F or W. A D gene is named only where the DNA matches it firmly. Some rows mark clone size as missing; the rest say once, few, many or name a class of expanded clone.

size	V	J	D	DNA	CDR3
medium-sized	TRBV7-6	TRBJ1-5	TRBD1	TGTGCCAGCAGCTCCGAGACAGGGAAGGCTCAGCCCCAGCATTTT	CASSSETGKAQPQHF
many	TRBV6-5	TRBJ2-7	TRBD2	TGTGCCAGCAGTCGCGGGGGTGTTCGCTACGAGCAGTACTTC	CASSRGGVRYEQYF
few	TRBV2	TRBJ1-6	TRBD1	TGTGCCAGCAAGGACAGGTTAATTAATTCACCCCTCCACTTT	CASKDRLINSPLHF
NA	TRBV7-9	TRBJ2-3	NA	TGTGCCAGCATCCCCACGGGGGGCCCTCTCACAGATACGCAGTATTTT	CASIPTGGPLTDTQYF
NA	TRBV29-1	TRBJ2-7	NA	TGCAGCGTTGTTGGCAGCTCCTACGAGCAGTACTTC	CSVVGSSYEQYF
NA	TRBV29-1	TRBJ2-1	TRBD2	TGCAGCGCTAAGGGACTAGCGGGCCTCTCCTACAATGAGCAGTTCTTC	CSAKGLAGLSYNEQFF
many	TRBV6-5	TRBJ2-3	NA	TGTGCCAGCAGTTTGGGACTTAGCACAGATACGCAGTATTTT	CASSLGLSTDTQYF
NA	TRBV7-9	TRBJ2-5	TRBD2	TGTGCCAGCAGCTCGACTAGCAAGGCGGAGACCCAGTACTTC	CASSSTSKAETQYF
NA	TRBV27	TRBJ2-7	NA	TGTGCCAGCAGAAAAGGTGTTGGTTACGAGCAGTACTTC	CASRKGVGYEQYF
few	TRBV5-1	TRBJ2-3	TRBD2	TGCGCCAGCAGGTTCACTAGCGGCCCTTACACAGATACGCAGTATTTT	CASRFTSGPYTDTQYF
NA	TRBV2	TRBJ1-1	NA	TGTGCCAGCAGGGGTCAGGGGCTTATGAACACTGAAGCTTTCTTT	CASRGQGLMNTEAFF
NA	TRBV7-9	TRBJ2-7	NA	TGTGCCAGCAGCGGGAGGACAGGAGACTACGAGCAGTACTTC	CASSGRTGDYEQYF
NA	TRBV4-3	TRBJ2-1	NA	TGCGCCAGCAGCCAAGCGATGGGTCTAGGACCCAATGAGCAGTTCTTC	CASSQAMGLGPNEQFF
many	TRBV6-5	TRBJ1-2	TRBD1	TGTGCCAGCAGGCCAAGAGGGGGCAACTATGGCTACACCTTC	CASRPRGGNYGYTF
NA	TRBV5-1	TRBJ2-5	TRBD2	TGCGCCAGCAGCACCCCGGGACTAGCGCTCCAAGAGACCCAGTACTTC	CASSTPGLALQETQYF
many	TRBV19	TRBJ1-4	NA	TGTGCCAGTAGTATAGATCAAATAGGGACGGGGAATGAAAAACTGTTTTTT	CASSIDQIGTGNEKLFF
few	TRBV6-4	TRBJ2-4	NA	TGTGCCAGCAGTGAGGGACTGATACACAGCATTCAGTACTTC	CASSEGLIHSIQYF
many	TRBV9	TRBJ2-1	TRBD1	TGTGCCAGCAGCGTAGGGCAGGGGGCCGGTGAGCAGTTCTTC	CASSVGQGAGEQFF
NA	TRBV30	TRBJ2-7	NA	TGTGCCTGGAGTGTAGGGTTGACGCGATCCTACGAGCAGTACTTC	CAWSVGLTRSYEQYF
NA	TRBV24-1	TRBJ2-5	NA	TGTGCCGCACAGGGTAGGAAAGAAGAGACCCAGTACTTC	CAAQGRKEETQYF
NA	TRBV6-6	TRBJ1-1	NA	TGTGCCAGCAGTTACGTGACAAATGAAGCTTTCTTT	CASSYVTNEAFF
once	TRBV28	TRBJ2-5	NA	TGTGCCAGCATCCATCGTTCCCAAGAGACCCAGTACTTC	CASIHRSQETQYF
NA	TRBV28	TRBJ2-3	TRBD2	TGTGCCAGCAGTTTGAGCGGGAGGGTTACGACAGATACGCAGTATTTT	CASSLSGRVTTDTQYF
many	TRBV5-1	TRBJ2-1	TRBD1	TGCGCCAGCAGCTACGTCCCGGGACAGGGGAATGAGCAGTTCTTC	CASSYVPGQGNEQFF
many	TRBV5-1	TRBJ2-2	TRBD2	TGCGCCAGCAGCTTGATACCCTCGGGACTAGTGGGCACCGGGGAGCTGTTTTTT	CASSLIPSGLVGTGELFF
few	TRBV29-1	TRBJ2-7	TRBD1	TGCAGCGTCCGGTGGACAGGTCCAGCCTACGAGCAGTACTTC	CSVRWTGPAYEQYF
NA	TRBV5-1	TRBJ1-6	NA	TGCGCCAGCAGCCAACCGGGACCCAATTCACCCCTCCACTTT	CASSQPGPNSPLHF
few	TRBV18	TRBJ2-5	NA	TGTGCCAGCTCACCAAACAGGGGAGGCGAGACCCAGTACTTC	CASSPNRGGETQYF
few	TRBV19	TRBJ2-1	NA	TGTGCCAGTAGTATTGGCGACAACAATGAGCAGTTCTTC	CASSIGDNNEQFF
many	TRBV20-1	TRBJ2-7	NA	TGCAGTGCTAGAACGATGGCAGGGGACGAGCAGTACTTC	CSARTMAGDEQYF
NA	TRBV9	TRBJ2-1	TRBD2	TGTGCCAGCAGCGCCGGGGGTAGCGGGTTTTTTGAGCAGTTCTTC	CASSAGGSGFFEQFF
few	TRBV29-1	TRBJ2-2	TRBD2	TGCAGCGTTGATTTTTCTAGCGGGGATGGCGGGGAGCTGTTTTTT	CSVDFSSGDGGELFF
many	TRBV11-2	TRBJ1-5	NA	TGTGCCAGCAGCTTAGTTGGTAATAGCAATCAGCCCCAGCATTTT	CASSLVGNSNQPQHF
few	TRBV4-3	TRBJ2-7	TRBD1	TGCGCCAGCAGCCAAGATCCAGGGGGCCTATACGAGCAGTACTTC	CASSQDPGGLYEQYF
NA	TRBV5-1	TRBJ2-3	NA	TGCGCCAGCAGCTTGGGTCAGGGGCCTTCTAGCACAGATACGCAGTATTTT	CASSLGQGPSSTDTQYF
NA	TRBV29-1	TRBJ1-1	TRBD1	TGCAGCGTGGACAGGGGCACTGAAGCTTTCTTT	CSVDRGTEAFF
NA	TRBV9	TRBJ2-1	TRBD2	TGTGCCAGCAGCGGGCTAGCGGGGGTCGTGGATGAGCAGTTCTTC	CASSGLAGVVDEQFF
NA	TRBV19	TRBJ1-1	NA	TGTGCCAGTAGTGCCTATAGGGGGAGCACTGAAGCTTTCTTT	CASSAYRGSTEAFF
many	TRBV9	TRBJ2-1	NA	TGTGCCAGCAGCGCGGACTCTCTCTACAATGAGCAGTTCTTC	CASSADSLYNEQFF
NA	TRBV6-5	TRBJ2-1	NA	TGTGCCAGTCGCGGCGGAACCCAGAATGAGCAGTTCTTC	CASRGGTQNEQFF
NA	TRBV2	TRBJ1-2	TRBD1	TGTGCCAGCAGTGGGGACAGGGTGCTCTATGGCTACACCTTC	CASSGDRVLYGYTF
many	TRBV20-1	TRBJ2-7	NA	TGCAGTGCTAGAGATCCCGGGAAAGGCTACGAGCAGTACTTC	CSARDPGKGYEQYF
NA	TRBV20-1	TRBJ2-3	NA	TGCAGTGCTAGCCGTGGATACACAGATACGCAGTATTTT	CSASRGYTDTQYF
NA	TRBV11-2	TRBJ2-7	NA	TGTGCCAGCAGCTTAGTTTTTTCCCACGAGCAGTACTTC	CASSLVFSHEQYF
many	TRBV7-6	TRBJ2-7	TRBD2	TGTGCCAGCAGCCCTGATCCGGGGGGAACCTACGAGCAGTACTTC	CASSPDPGGTYEQYF
NA	TRBV9	TRBJ1-1	NA	TGTGCCAGCAGCGTAGGCTGGAAGAACACTGAAGCTTTCTTT	CASSVGWKNTEAFF
NA	TRBV20-1	TRBJ2-2	NA	TGCAGTGCTAGAGATCTCGGGGTGGAGCTGTTTTTT	CSARDLGVELFF
few	TRBV27	TRBJ2-5	NA	TGTGCCAGCAGTCTCCACGGGCCAGAGACCCAGTACTTC	CASSLHGPETQYF
NA	TRBV6-2/TRBV6-3	TRBJ2-3	TRBD2	TGTGCCAGCACCTACCTAGCGGGGGAGATCACAGATACGCAGTATTTT	CASTYLAGEITDTQYF
many	TRBV7-9	TRBJ2-1	TRBD1	TGTGCCAGCAGCTACTCCTGGACAGGGGAAAATGAGCAGTTCTTC	CASSYSWTGENEQFF
few	TRBV19	TRBJ2-1	TRBD2	TGTGCCAGTAGTATCAGGATAGCGGGGGTCATCTACAATGAGCAGTTCTTC	CASSIRIAGVIYNEQFF
NA	TRBV7-3	TRBJ2-3	TRBD2	TGTGCCAGCAGCTTAAGCGGGGGGCCCACAGATACGCAGTATTTT	CASSLSGGPTDTQYF
once	TRBV7-9	TRBJ2-4	TRBD1	TGTACCAGCAGCTTAGGAACTGGACAGGGTAGAAACATTCAGTACTTC	CTSSLGTGQGRNIQYF
many	TRBV6-1	TRBJ1-1	NA	TGTGCCAGCAGTATTCAGGGGTACACTGAAGCTTTCTTT	CASSIQGYTEAFF
many	TRBV6-1	TRBJ2-3	TRBD2	TGTGCCAGCAGTAGCGGGAGAAAAGATACGCAGTATTTT	CASSSGRKDTQYF
few	TRBV10-3	TRBJ2-3	TRBD1	TGTGCCATTTCCGGGACAGAGCTCACAGATACGCAGTATTTT	CAISGTELTDTQYF
NA	TRBV29-1	TRBJ2-7	TRBD1	TGCAGCGTTGAGAGGGACAGGGATTACGAGCAGTACTTC	CSVERDRDYEQYF
few	TRBV9	TRBJ1-2	NA	TGTGCCAGCAGCCCCGGACTGGCTTGGGAGGCTAACTATGGCTACACCTTC	CASSPGLAWEANYGYTF
few	TRBV6-2/TRBV6-3	TRBJ2-3	TRBD1	TGTGCCAGCAGTTCCCTCCGGGACAGAATGGGCTACACAGATACGCAGTATTTT	CASSSLRDRMGYTDTQYF
many	TRBV9	TRBJ2-1	TRBD2	TGTGCCAGCAGCGAGAGGGGACTAGCGGGAGGGTTCTCCTACAATGAGCAGTTCTTC	CASSERGLAGGFSYNEQFF